The text below deals with one T cell receptor (beta chain). No antigen is known for it. This table comes from immunoSEQ multiplex PCR, and its TCRdb copy is limited to in-frame clones, with some not included. The data show approximately 70,000 clones, about 82% seen once. Trimming removed 3 bases at V and 11 bases at J, with 19 bases between. CDR1 and CDR2 from the germline V gene are MNHNY and SVGAGI (reference sequence). The CDR3 contains 14 residues. The sample is drawn from a study of OX40 agonist ivuxolimab in advanced cancers. In the study overall: Three partial responders included one hepatocellular carcinoma patient and two cutaneous melanoma patients. Study conclusions and caveats: Clones of CD4+ and CD8+ blood T cells grew by week 6 at doses of 0.1 to 3.0 mg/kg. More expanded clones were found, on average, in CD8+ than in CD4+ T cells.

The V gene is TRBV6-6, the J gene TRBJ2-5; perhaps TRBD2 as D (5 bases). The sample consisted of CD4+ or CD8+ T cells sorted from blood, taken in a trial of the OX40 agonist ivuxolimab. This receptor was taken from an adult with an advanced solid tumor such as melanoma, head and neck, liver or kidney cancer. The CDR3: CASSYEPLFGEQYF. CDR3 DNA: TGTGCCAGCAGTTATGAGCCCCTGTTTGGGGAGCAGTACTTC.